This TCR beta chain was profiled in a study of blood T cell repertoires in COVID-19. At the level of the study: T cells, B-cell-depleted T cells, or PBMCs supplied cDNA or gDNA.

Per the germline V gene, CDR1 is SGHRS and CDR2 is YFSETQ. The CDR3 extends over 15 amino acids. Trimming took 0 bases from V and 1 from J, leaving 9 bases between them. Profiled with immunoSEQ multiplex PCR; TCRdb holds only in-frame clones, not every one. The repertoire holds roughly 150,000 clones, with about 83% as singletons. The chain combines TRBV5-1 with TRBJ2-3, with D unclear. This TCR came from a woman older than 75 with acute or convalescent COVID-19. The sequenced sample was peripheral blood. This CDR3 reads CASSLVALGTDTQYF. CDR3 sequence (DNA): TGCGCCAGCAGCTTGGTAGCTTTGGGCACAGATACGCAGTATTTT.